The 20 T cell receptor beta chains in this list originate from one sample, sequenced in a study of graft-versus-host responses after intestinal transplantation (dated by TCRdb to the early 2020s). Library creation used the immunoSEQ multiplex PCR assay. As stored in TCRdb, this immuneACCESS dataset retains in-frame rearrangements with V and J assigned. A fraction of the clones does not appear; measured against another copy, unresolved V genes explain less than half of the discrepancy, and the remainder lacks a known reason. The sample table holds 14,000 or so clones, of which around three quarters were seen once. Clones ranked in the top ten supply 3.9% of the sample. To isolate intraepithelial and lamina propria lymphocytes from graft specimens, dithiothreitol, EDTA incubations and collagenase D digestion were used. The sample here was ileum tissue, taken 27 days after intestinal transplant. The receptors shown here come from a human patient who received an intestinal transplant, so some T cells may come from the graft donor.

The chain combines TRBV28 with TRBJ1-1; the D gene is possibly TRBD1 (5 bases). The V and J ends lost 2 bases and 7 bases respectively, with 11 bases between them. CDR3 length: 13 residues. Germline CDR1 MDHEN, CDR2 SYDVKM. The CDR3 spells CASSLLVQGEAFF. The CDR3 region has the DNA TGTGCCAGCAGTTTACTAGTCCAGGGTGAAGCTTTCTTT.

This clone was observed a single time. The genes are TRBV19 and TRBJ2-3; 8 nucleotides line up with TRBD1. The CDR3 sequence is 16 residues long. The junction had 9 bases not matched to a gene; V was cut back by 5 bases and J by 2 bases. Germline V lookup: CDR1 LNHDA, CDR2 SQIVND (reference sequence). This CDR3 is CASSFQDRVPTDTQYF. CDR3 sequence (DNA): TGTGCCAGTAGTTTCCAGGACAGGGTACCCACAGATACGCAGTATTTT.

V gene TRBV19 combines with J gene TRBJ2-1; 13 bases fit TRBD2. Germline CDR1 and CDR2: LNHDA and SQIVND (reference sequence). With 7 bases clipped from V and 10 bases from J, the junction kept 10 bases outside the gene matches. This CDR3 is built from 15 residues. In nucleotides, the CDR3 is TGTGCCAGTACCCAGACTAGCGGGGGGCTTAGGGAGCAGTTCTTC. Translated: CASTQTSGGLREQFF.

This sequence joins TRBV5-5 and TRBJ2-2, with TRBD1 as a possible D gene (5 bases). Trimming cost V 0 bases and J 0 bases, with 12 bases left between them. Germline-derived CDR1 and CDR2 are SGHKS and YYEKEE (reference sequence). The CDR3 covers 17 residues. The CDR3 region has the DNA TGTGCCAGCAGCTTGGGGGTCAGGGCCTCGAACACCGGGGAGCTGTTTTTT. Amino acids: CASSLGVRASNTGELFF.

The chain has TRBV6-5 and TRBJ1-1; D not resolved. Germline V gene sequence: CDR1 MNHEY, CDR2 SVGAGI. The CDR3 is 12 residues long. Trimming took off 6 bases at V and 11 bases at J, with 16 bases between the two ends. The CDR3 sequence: CASSPSKSGAFF. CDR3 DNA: TGTGCCAGCAGCCCATCTAAATCGGGGGCTTTCTTT.

Here the CDR3 reads CASSATGGRETQYF. The CDR3 DNA reads as TGTGCCAGTAGTGCGACAGGGGGCCGGGAGACCCAGTACTTC. The gene calls are TRBV19 and TRBJ2-5; 10 bases align to TRBD1. V shed 5 bases and J 5 bases; nucleotides not matched to a gene: 5. Germline values: CDR1 LNHDA, CDR2 SQIVND (reference sequence). There are 14 residues in the CDR3.

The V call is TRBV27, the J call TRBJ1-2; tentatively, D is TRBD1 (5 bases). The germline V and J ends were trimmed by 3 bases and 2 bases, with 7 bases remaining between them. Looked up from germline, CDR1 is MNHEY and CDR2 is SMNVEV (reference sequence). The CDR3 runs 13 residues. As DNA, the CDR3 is TGTGCCAGCAGTTTGGGGCGCAACTATGGCTACACCTTC. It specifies CASSLGRNYGYTF.

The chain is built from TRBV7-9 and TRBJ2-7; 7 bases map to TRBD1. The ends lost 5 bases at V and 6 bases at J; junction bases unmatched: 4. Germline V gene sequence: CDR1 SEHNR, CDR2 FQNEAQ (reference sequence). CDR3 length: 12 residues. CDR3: CASSQQGTEQYV. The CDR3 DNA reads TGTGCCAGCAGCCAACAGGGGACCGAGCAGTACGTC.

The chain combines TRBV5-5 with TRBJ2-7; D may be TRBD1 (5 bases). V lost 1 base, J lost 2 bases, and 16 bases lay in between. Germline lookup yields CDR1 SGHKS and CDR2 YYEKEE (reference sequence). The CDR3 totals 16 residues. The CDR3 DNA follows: TGTGCCAGCAGCTTGAGGGCTCTAAGGGGTCCCTACGAGCAGTACGTC. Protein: CASSLRALRGPYEQYV.

CDR3 protein: CASSLRAENSPLHF. The CDR3 coding sequence is TGTGCCAGCAGTTTGAGGGCAGAGAATTCACCCCTCCACTTT. The chain recombines TRBV27 with TRBJ1-6; D unclear. Looked up from germline, CDR1 is MNHEY and CDR2 is SMNVEV (reference sequence). The CDR3 extends over 14 amino acids. The V end was cut by 3 bases, the J end by 7 bases, with 10 bases between.

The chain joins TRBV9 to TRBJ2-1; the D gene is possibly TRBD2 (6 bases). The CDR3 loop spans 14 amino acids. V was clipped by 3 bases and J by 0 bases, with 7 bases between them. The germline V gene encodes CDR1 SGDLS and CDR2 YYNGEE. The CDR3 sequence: CASSAGLSYNEQFF. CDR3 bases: TGTGCCAGCAGCGCGGGACTCTCCTACAATGAGCAGTTCTTC.

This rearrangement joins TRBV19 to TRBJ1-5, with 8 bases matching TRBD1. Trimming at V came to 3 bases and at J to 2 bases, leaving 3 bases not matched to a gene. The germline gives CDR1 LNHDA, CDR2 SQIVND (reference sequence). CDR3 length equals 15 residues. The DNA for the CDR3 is TGTGCCAGTAGTATGGACAGGGTTCGCAATCAGCCCCAGCATTTT. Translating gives CASSMDRVRNQPQHF.

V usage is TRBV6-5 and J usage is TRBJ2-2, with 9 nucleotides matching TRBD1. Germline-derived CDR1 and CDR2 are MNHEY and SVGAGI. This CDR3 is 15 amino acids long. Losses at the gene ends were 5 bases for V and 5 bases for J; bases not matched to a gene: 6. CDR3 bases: TGTGCCAGCAGTCGGGACAGGGTCACAACCGGGGAGCTGTTTTTT. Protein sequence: CASSRDRVTTGELFF.

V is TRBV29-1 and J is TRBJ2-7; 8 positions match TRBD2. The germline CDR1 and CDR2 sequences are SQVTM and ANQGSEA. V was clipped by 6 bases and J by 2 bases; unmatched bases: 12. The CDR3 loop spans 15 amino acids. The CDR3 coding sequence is TGCAGCGTGGCCACCGGGACTAGTTCGGCCTACGAGCAGTACGTC. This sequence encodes CSVATGTSSAYEQYV.

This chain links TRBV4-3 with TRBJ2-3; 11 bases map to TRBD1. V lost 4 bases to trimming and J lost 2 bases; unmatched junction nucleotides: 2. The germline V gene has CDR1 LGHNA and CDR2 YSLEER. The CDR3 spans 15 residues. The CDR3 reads CASSPGQGATDTQYF. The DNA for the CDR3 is TGCGCCAGCAGCCCCGGACAGGGGGCCACAGATACGCAGTATTTT.

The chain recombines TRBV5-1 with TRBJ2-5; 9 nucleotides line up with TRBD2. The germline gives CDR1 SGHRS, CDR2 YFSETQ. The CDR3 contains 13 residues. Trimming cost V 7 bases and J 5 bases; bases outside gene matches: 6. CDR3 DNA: TGCGCCAGCCAGAGGACTAGCGACGAGACCCAGTACTTC. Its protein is CASQRTSDETQYF.

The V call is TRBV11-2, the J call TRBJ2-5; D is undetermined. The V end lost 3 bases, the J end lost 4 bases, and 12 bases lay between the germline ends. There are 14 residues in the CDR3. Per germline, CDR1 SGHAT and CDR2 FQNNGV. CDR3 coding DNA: TGTGCCAGCAGCTTCGAGCCTAATTCAGAGACCCAGTACTTC. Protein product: CASSFEPNSETQYF.

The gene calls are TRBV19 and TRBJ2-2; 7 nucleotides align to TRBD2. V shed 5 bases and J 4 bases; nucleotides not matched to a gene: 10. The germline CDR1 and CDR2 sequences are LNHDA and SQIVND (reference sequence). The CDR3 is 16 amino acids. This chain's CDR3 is CASSPPRGVGTGELFF. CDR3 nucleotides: TGTGCCAGTAGTCCTCCTCGGGGGGTTGGCACCGGGGAGCTGTTTTTT.

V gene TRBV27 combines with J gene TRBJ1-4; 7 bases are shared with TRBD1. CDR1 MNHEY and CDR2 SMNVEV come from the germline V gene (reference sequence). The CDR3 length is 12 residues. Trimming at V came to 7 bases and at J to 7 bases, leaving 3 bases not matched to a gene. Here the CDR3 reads CASKGAVEKLFF. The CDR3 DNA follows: TGTGCCAGCAAGGGGGCAGTTGAAAAACTGTTTTTT.

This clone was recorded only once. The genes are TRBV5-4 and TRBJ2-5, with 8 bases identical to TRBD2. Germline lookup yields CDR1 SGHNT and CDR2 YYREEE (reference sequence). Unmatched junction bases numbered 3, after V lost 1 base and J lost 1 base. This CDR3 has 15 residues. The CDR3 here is CASSLTSGSQETQYF. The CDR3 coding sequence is TGTGCCAGCAGCTTGACTAGCGGCAGCCAAGAGACCCAGTACTTC.